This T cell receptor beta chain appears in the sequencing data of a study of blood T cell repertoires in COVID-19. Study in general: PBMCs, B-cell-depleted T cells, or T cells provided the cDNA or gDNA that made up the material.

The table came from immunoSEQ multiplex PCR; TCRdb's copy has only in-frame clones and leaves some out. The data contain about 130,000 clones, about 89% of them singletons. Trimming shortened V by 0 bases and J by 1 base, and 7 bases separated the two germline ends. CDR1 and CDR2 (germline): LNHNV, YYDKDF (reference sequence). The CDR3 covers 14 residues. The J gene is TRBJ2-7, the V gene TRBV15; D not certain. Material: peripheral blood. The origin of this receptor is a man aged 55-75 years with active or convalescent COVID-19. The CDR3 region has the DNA TGTGCCACCAGCAGAGATCCCGGTTCCTACGAGCAGTACTTC. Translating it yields CATSRDPGSYEQYF. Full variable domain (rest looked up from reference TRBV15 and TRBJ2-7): DAMVIQNPRYQVTQFGKPVTLSCSQTLNHNVMYWYQQKSSQAPKLLFHYYDKDFNNEADTPDNFQSRRPNTSFCFLDIRSPGLGDTAMYLCATSRDPGSYEQYFGPGTRLTVT.